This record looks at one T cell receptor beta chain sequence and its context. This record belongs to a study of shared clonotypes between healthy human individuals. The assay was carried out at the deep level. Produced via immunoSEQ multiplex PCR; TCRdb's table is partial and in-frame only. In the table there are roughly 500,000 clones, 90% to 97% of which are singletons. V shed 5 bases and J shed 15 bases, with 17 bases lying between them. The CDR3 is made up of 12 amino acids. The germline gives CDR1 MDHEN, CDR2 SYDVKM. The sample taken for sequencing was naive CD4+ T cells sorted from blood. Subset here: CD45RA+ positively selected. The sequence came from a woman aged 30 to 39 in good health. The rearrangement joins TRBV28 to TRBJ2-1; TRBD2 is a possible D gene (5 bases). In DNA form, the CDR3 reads TGTGCCAGCAGTCCCCCCCCGGGAACGCCGTTCTTC. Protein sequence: CASSPPPGTPFF. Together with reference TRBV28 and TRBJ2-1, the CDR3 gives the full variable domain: DVKVTQSSRYLVKRTGEKVFLECVQDMDHENMFWYRQDPGLGLRLIYFSYDVKMKEKGDIPEGYSVSREKKERFSLILESASTNQTSMYLCASSPPPGTPFFGPGTRLTVL.